The 14 T cell receptor beta chains below were found in one sample sequenced in a study of shared clonotypes between healthy human individuals. In the naive CD8 group, cells lacked CD45RO and were positively selected for CCR7, so terminally differentiated effector memory CD45RA+ cells were left out. Some clones are missing from TCRdb's copy, which holds only in-frame ones; the method was immunoSEQ multiplex PCR. The repertoire includes millions of clones, about 93% of them detected once, and about 1.5% sits in the top ten. Sequences were obtained from naive CD8+ T cells from PBMCs. The receptors originated from a man aged 18 to 29 in good health. Some clones in this sample may be carry-over from other donors' samples.

The genes are TRBV5-3 and TRBJ2-5; D gene ambiguous. TRBV5-3 is noted as an ORF with a role that remains uncertain. The CDR3 consists of 18 residues. V dropped 4 bases and J dropped 2 bases, with 24 bases sitting between them. CDR3 loop: CARSPGSFWRNPQETQYF. CDR3 nucleotides: TGTGCCAGAAGCCCCGGTTCTTTTTGGCGGAACCCGCAAGAGACCCAGTACTTC.

The chain has TRBV27 and TRBJ2-5, with 7 positions matching TRBD1. This CDR3 spans 15 amino acids. After removal of 5 bases from V and 7 bases from J, the junction contained 13 bases not matched to a gene. From germline, CDR1 is MNHEY and CDR2 SMNVEV (reference sequence). CDR3 DNA: TGTGCCAGCAGTCAAACCCCACGGGCAGGGGGGACCCAGTACTTC. Amino acids: CASSQTPRAGGTQYF.

CDR3 in DNA: TGCGCCAGCAGCCAAGGTACCGTGGGAACCTATAATTCACCCCTCCACTTT. This sequence encodes CASSQGTVGTYNSPLHF. The V call is TRBV4-3, the J call TRBJ1-6; no clear D gene. Germline values: CDR1 LGHNA, CDR2 YSLEER. The CDR3 has 17 amino acids. V was trimmed by 1 base and J by 2 bases, leaving 12 bases between them.

The V call is TRBV6-1, the J call TRBJ2-1; the match to TRBD2 covers 11 bases. The CDR3 covers 19 residues. Germline lookup yields CDR1 MNHNS and CDR2 SASEGT. The V gene end was trimmed by 2 bases and the J gene end by 5 bases; junction bases not matched to a gene: 14. CDR3 DNA: TGTGCCAGCAGTGAAATCCTCACTCAAGGACTAGCGGGCCACAATGAGCAGTTCTTC. The encoded protein is CASSEILTQGLAGHNEQFF.

This clone showed up just once. The chain employs TRBV7-3 and TRBJ2-3, with D possibly matching TRBD1 (6 bases). The CDR3 is made up of 14 amino acids. The V and J ends lost 4 bases and 2 bases respectively, with 10 bases between them. Per the germline V gene, CDR1 is SGHTA and CDR2 is FQGTGA. The CDR3 DNA reads TGTGCCAGCAGCTCCCAGGGGTCCACAGATACGCAGTATTTT. This gives the protein CASSSQGSTDTQYF.

The chain links TRBV11-1 to TRBJ2-5; perhaps TRBD1 as D (5 bases). V lost 0 bases to trimming and J lost 0 bases, with 11 bases between them. The germline CDR1 and CDR2 sequences are SGHAT and FQDESV (reference sequence). The CDR3 spans 16 residues. CDR3 sequence (DNA): TGTGCCAGCAGCTTAGCGGGGCTCCGGAACCAAGAGACCCAGTACTTC. It codes for CASSLAGLRNQETQYF.

The chain joins TRBV7-3 to TRBJ1-1; TRBD1 aligns across 8 bases. The V gene end was trimmed by 5 bases and the J gene end by 8 bases; junction bases not matched to a gene: 13. The CDR3 sequence is 15 residues long. Germline V gene sequence: CDR1 SGHTA, CDR2 FQGTGA. This CDR3 reads CASSPQPGQAEEAFF. The CDR3 DNA reads TGTGCCAGCAGCCCGCAGCCGGGACAGGCGGAAGAAGCTTTCTTT.

The V and J genes are TRBV5-6 and TRBJ2-7, with D perhaps matching TRBD1 or TRBD2 (5 bases each). The CDR3 extends over 13 amino acids. Trimming shortened V by 4 bases and J by 3 bases, and 11 bases separated the two germline ends. Germline CDR1 reads SGHDT; CDR2 reads YYEEEE. This CDR3 is CASSPGDGYEQYF. The CDR3 region has the DNA TGTGCCAGCAGCCCCGGGGACGGCTACGAGCAGTACTTC.

The V and J genes are TRBV7-9 and TRBJ2-1, with 9 bases that match TRBD1. The V gene's germline CDR1 is SEHNR and CDR2 FQNEAQ (reference sequence). The CDR3 is 14 amino acids. After removal of 5 bases from V and 4 bases from J, the junction contained 3 bases not matched to a gene. The CDR3 region is CASSGGQGYNEQFF. The CDR3 DNA follows: TGTGCCAGCAGCGGAGGACAGGGGTACAATGAGCAGTTCTTC. The full variable domain, its missing parts supplied by reference TRBV7-9 and TRBJ2-1, is DTGVSQNPRHKITKRGQNVTFRCDPISEHNRLYWYRQTLGQGPEFLTYFQNEAQLEKSRLLSDRFSAERPKGSFSTLEIQRTEQGDSAMYLCASSGGQGYNEQFFGPGTRLTVL.

CDR3: CASSLIWGAVTGELFF. Here the CDR3 DNA reads TGTGCCAGCAGTTTAATTTGGGGCGCGGTCACCGGGGAGCTGTTTTTT. The chain couples TRBV27 to TRBJ2-2; tentatively, D is TRBD1 (5 bases). Trimming cost V 2 bases and J 4 bases, with 14 bases left between them. The V gene's germline CDR1 is MNHEY and CDR2 SMNVEV (reference sequence). The CDR3 has 16 amino acids.

CDR3 sequence (DNA): TGTGCCAGCAGCTTAGATAGCGGGCCCGTTCCCTACGAGCAGTACTTC. Amino acids: CASSLDSGPVPYEQYF. This chain uses TRBV7-9 with TRBJ2-7; TRBD2 matches at 7 bases. This CDR3 contains 16 residues. From germline, CDR1 is SEHNR and CDR2 FQNEAQ (reference sequence). Trimming removed 1 base from V and 2 bases from J; junction bases left unmatched: 8.

This CDR3 is CASSQSPTNNYGYTF. CDR3 bases: TGCGCCAGCAGCCAGAGCCCTACAAACAACTATGGCTACACCTTC. The V and J genes are TRBV4-1 and TRBJ1-2, with D uncertain. The germline V and J ends were trimmed by 3 bases and 2 bases, with 13 bases remaining between them. The CDR3 is 15 residues long. CDR1 is MGHRA, CDR2 YSYEKL, per germline.

The chain has TRBV4-3 and TRBJ2-5, with D uncertain. Germline V gives CDR1 LGHNA, CDR2 YSLEER. The CDR3 spans 16 residues. Trimming left V 5 bases short and J 2 bases short, with 18 bases between. CDR3 bases: TGCGCCAGCAGCTCACGGGCACCTCAACCTCAAGAGACCCAGTACTTC. Protein sequence: CASSSRAPQPQETQYF.

The chain links TRBV27 to TRBJ2-7; D not certain. This CDR3 comprises 13 residues. V lost 5 bases to trimming and J lost 6 bases, with 14 bases between them. CDR1 and CDR2 (germline): MNHEY, SMNVEV (reference sequence). This CDR3 is CASSSRPVVEQYF. CDR3 DNA sequence: TGTGCCAGCAGTAGCCGACCGGTTGTCGAGCAGTACTTC.